These T cell receptor beta chains were read from a single sample in a study of blood T cell repertoires in COVID-19. The assay was immunoSEQ multiplex PCR, and TCRdb's table has in-frame clones only and misses some. Altogether approximately 100,000 clones are present, approximately 92% being singletons, with the ten largest covering around 5.2%. Sequencing was carried out using peripheral blood. The receptors here all came from an elderly woman with active COVID-19. CDR3s include the opening cysteine and the closing phenylalanine or tryptophan. A D gene is named only where the DNA matches it firmly. Size tells how often a clone was seen (once, few, many) or the class of an expanded clone, and some rows leave it out.

D gene: TRBD2; clone size: NA; V gene: TRBV14; J gene: TRBJ2-5; CDR3 protein: CASSRNMGGRGETQYF; CDR3 DNA: TGTGCCAGCAGCCGAAACATGGGCGGGAGAGGAGAGACCCAGTACTTC
D gene: TRBD2; clone size: NA; V gene: TRBV4-2; J gene: TRBJ2-7; CDR3 protein: CASSHLTSGDYEQYF; CDR3 DNA: TGTGCCAGCAGTCATCTGACTAGCGGGGATTACGAGCAGTACTTC
D gene: TRBD2; clone size: NA; V gene: TRBV2; J gene: TRBJ2-2; CDR3 protein: CASRAQGGRTGELFF; CDR3 DNA: TGTGCCAGCAGAGCTCAGGGAGGGAGGACCGGGGAGCTGTTTTTT
D gene: NA; clone size: NA; V gene: TRBV12-2; J gene: TRBJ1-5; CDR3 protein: CASRSLEDRGCHSNQPQHF; CDR3 DNA: TGTGCAAGTCGCTCTCTGGAGGACAGGGGGTGCCATAGCAATCAGCCCCAGCATTTT
D gene: TRBD1; clone size: NA; V gene: TRBV19; J gene: TRBJ1-1; CDR3 protein: CASGQGETEAFF; CDR3 DNA: TGTGCCAGTGGACAGGGAGAAACTGAAGCTTTCTTT
D gene: NA; clone size: NA; V gene: TRBV6-5; J gene: TRBJ2-7; CDR3 protein: CASSLRRTYEQYF; CDR3 DNA: TGTGCCAGCAGTTTACGGAGAACCTACGAGCAGTACTTC
D gene: NA; clone size: NA; V gene: TRBV12-3/TRBV12-4; J gene: TRBJ2-6; CDR3 protein: CASSGAGANVLTF; CDR3 DNA: TGTGCCAGCAGTGGAGCTGGGGCCAACGTCCTGACTTTC
D gene: NA; clone size: NA; V gene: TRBV28; J gene: TRBJ2-7; CDR3 protein: CASSLSVIYEQYF; CDR3 DNA: TGTGCCAGCAGTTTATCAGTAATCTACGAGCAGTACTTC
D gene: NA; clone size: NA; V gene: TRBV25-1; J gene: TRBJ1-2; CDR3 protein: CASAREGQLIAGYTF; CDR3 DNA: TGTGCCAGTGCCCGGGAGGGGCAACTCATCGCTGGCTACACCTTC
D gene: TRBD1; clone size: few; V gene: TRBV28; J gene: TRBJ2-7; CDR3 protein: CASTRDRVSYEQYF; CDR3 DNA: TGTGCCAGCACCCGGGACAGGGTTTCCTACGAGCAGTACTTC
D gene: NA; clone size: NA; V gene: TRBV3-1/TRBV3-2; J gene: TRBJ2-7; CDR3 protein: CASSQPLSPYEQYF; CDR3 DNA: TGTGCCAGCAGCCAACCACTCTCCCCCTACGAGCAGTACTTC
D gene: NA; clone size: NA; V gene: TRBV28; J gene: TRBJ1-2; CDR3 protein: CASGLMFLDSPGYTF; CDR3 DNA: TGTGCCAGCGGCTTAATGTTCCTGGACAGCCCTGGCTACACCTTC
D gene: TRBD2; clone size: NA; V gene: TRBV6-4; J gene: TRBJ2-1; CDR3 protein: CASSDLAGGSYNEQFF; CDR3 DNA: TGTGCCAGCAGTGACTTGGCGGGGGGCTCCTACAATGAGCAGTTCTTC
D gene: TRBD1; clone size: NA; V gene: TRBV7-2; J gene: TRBJ2-7; CDR3 protein: CASSLGPGQIYEQYF; CDR3 DNA: TGTGCCAGCAGCTTAGGTCCGGGACAGATCTACGAGCAGTACTTC
D gene: TRBD1; clone size: once; V gene: TRBV5-1; J gene: TRBJ2-2; CDR3 protein: CASTPPGTGDTGELFF; CDR3 DNA: TGCGCCAGCACACCACCCGGGACAGGGGACACCGGGGAGCTGTTTTTT
D gene: NA; clone size: NA; V gene: TRBV18; J gene: TRBJ2-7; CDR3 protein: CASSPPQDSYEQYF; CDR3 DNA: TGTGCCAGCTCACCCCCCCAGGATTCCTACGAGCAGTACTTC
D gene: TRBD2; clone size: once; V gene: TRBV2; J gene: TRBJ2-5; CDR3 protein: CASSPGLAGGVGETQYF; CDR3 DNA: TGTGCCAGCAGTCCTGGACTAGCGGGAGGAGTAGGAGAGACCCAGTACTTC
D gene: NA; clone size: NA; V gene: TRBV30; J gene: TRBJ2-7; CDR3 protein: CAWSDEGLGIEQYF; CDR3 DNA: TGTGCCTGGAGTGACGAGGGTCTGGGAATCGAGCAGTACTTC
D gene: NA; clone size: once; V gene: TRBV5-4; J gene: TRBJ2-7; CDR3 protein: CASSRDYTYEQYF; CDR3 DNA: TGTGCCAGCAGCCGAGACTACACCTACGAGCAGTACTTC
D gene: NA; clone size: NA; V gene: TRBV13; J gene: TRBJ1-1; CDR3 protein: CAISPPMNTEAFF; CDR3 DNA: TGTGCCATCAGCCCTCCTATGAACACTGAAGCTTTCTTT
D gene: NA; clone size: NA; V gene: TRBV7-9; J gene: TRBJ2-7; CDR3 protein: CASSGQRAYEQYF; CDR3 DNA: TGTGCCAGCAGCGGACAACGGGCCTACGAGCAGTACTTC
D gene: NA; clone size: NA; V gene: TRBV6-5; J gene: TRBJ1-1; CDR3 protein: CASSLGRNTEAFF; CDR3 DNA: TGTGCCAGCAGCCTTGGCAGGAACACTGAAGCTTTCTTT
D gene: TRBD1; clone size: NA; V gene: TRBV10-3; J gene: TRBJ2-7; CDR3 protein: CAISEFQGAYEQYF; CDR3 DNA: TGTGCCATCAGTGAGTTCCAGGGGGCCTACGAGCAGTACTTC
D gene: NA; clone size: few; V gene: TRBV4-1; J gene: TRBJ2-7; CDR3 protein: CASSPSGQSSSYEQYF; CDR3 DNA: TGCGCCAGCAGCCCCTCAGGACAGTCGAGCTCCTACGAGCAGTACTTC
D gene: NA; clone size: few; V gene: TRBV28; J gene: TRBJ1-6; CDR3 protein: CASRSGRSSPLHF; CDR3 DNA: TGTGCCAGCAGGTCGGGTCGAAGTTCACCCCTCCACTTT
D gene: NA; clone size: NA; V gene: TRBV1; J gene: TRBJ2-1; CDR3 protein: CTSSQGGLHPNEQFF; CDR3 DNA: TGCACCAGCAGCCAAGGGGGGCTCCACCCTAATGAGCAGTTCTTC
D gene: NA; clone size: NA; V gene: TRBV4-3; J gene: TRBJ2-1; CDR3 protein: CASSQGLASYNEQFF; CDR3 DNA: TGCGCCAGCAGCCAAGGGCTGGCCTCCTACAATGAGCAGTTCTTC
D gene: TRBD1; clone size: NA; V gene: TRBV5-1; J gene: TRBJ2-7; CDR3 protein: CASSLHDRVPTYEQYF; CDR3 DNA: TGCGCCAGCAGCCTACACGACAGGGTACCTACCTACGAGCAGTACTTC
D gene: NA; clone size: NA; V gene: TRBV7-2; J gene: TRBJ1-4; CDR3 protein: CASSARGGGNEKLFF; CDR3 DNA: TGTGCCAGCAGCGCACGAGGGGGGGGTAATGAAAAACTGTTTTTT
D gene: TRBD1; clone size: NA; V gene: TRBV4-2; J gene: TRBJ2-2; CDR3 protein: CASSLGGTGVIGKLFF; CDR3 DNA: TGTGCCAGCAGCCTAGGGGGGACAGGGGTTATTGGGAAGCTGTTTTTT
D gene: NA; clone size: once; V gene: TRBV4-2; J gene: TRBJ2-2; CDR3 protein: CASSHLGAGANTGELFF; CDR3 DNA: TGTGCCAGCAGCCACCTGGGGGCGGGAGCGAACACCGGGGAGCTGTTTTTT
D gene: NA; clone size: NA; V gene: TRBV5-1; J gene: TRBJ2-3; CDR3 protein: CASSLASDTQYF; CDR3 DNA: TGCGCCAGCAGCTTGGCCTCAGATACGCAGTATTTT
D gene: NA; clone size: NA; V gene: TRBV14; J gene: TRBJ1-1; CDR3 protein: CASSSRTARFVDTEAFF; CDR3 DNA: TGTGCCAGCAGCTCCCGGACAGCTCGGTTTGTGGACACTGAAGCTTTCTTT
D gene: TRBD1; clone size: NA; V gene: TRBV7-2; J gene: TRBJ1-5; CDR3 protein: CASSLAGTDNNQPQHF; CDR3 DNA: TGTGCCAGCAGCTTAGCGGGGACAGACAACAATCAGCCCCAGCATTTT
D gene: NA; clone size: NA; V gene: TRBV19; J gene: TRBJ2-3; CDR3 protein: CASSLLPGSDTQYF; CDR3 DNA: TGTGCCAGTAGTCTGCTTCCAGGGTCAGATACGCAGTATTTT
D gene: NA; clone size: NA; V gene: TRBV6-6; J gene: TRBJ1-3; CDR3 protein: CASRPRSGSSGNTIYF; CDR3 DNA: TGTGCCAGCAGACCCCGTTCAGGAAGCTCTGGAAACACCATATATTTT
D gene: NA; clone size: NA; V gene: TRBV6-6; J gene: TRBJ1-1; CDR3 protein: CASSPRSLNTEAFF; CDR3 DNA: TGTGCCAGCAGCCCCCGGAGTCTGAACACTGAAGCTTTCTTT